One and the same sample provided the 27 T cell receptor beta chains below, sequenced in a study of T cells after yellow fever vaccination. TCRdb processed the 5' RACE reads anew with MiXCR; each CDR3 protein has one entry. The sample holds roughly 240,000 distinct CDR3 sequences; over 6.5% are singletons and the top ten take 0.85% to 1.2%. The input for sequencing was CD4+ T cells sorted from PBMCs, taken on the day of the yellow fever booster vaccination. The source of these receptors is a man aged 25-45 years who received the YFV17D yellow fever vaccine.

The rearrangement links TRBV10-3 to TRBJ2-5; TRBD2 agrees at 8 bases. The germline gives CDR1 ENHRY, CDR2 SYGVKD. CDR3 size: 13 residues. Trimming at V came to 10 bases and at J to 5 bases, leaving 9 bases not matched to a gene. CDR3 residues: CATAGGGEETQYF. For the CDR3, the DNA is TGTGCCACCGCGGGGGGAGGGGAGGAGACCCAGTACTTC.

The sample holds many counts of this clonotype. The DNA for the CDR3 is TGTGCCAGCTCACCTGAGGTAACAGGAGAGACCCAGTACTTC. Encoded protein: CASSPEVTGETQYF. V and J are TRBV18 and TRBJ2-5, with a possible D match to TRBD1 (5 bases). This CDR3 has 14 residues. Germline loops: CDR1 KGHSH, CDR2 LQKENI. Deletions cut 3 bases from V and 4 bases from J, with 12 bases between. Based on the CDR3 plus reference TRBV18 and TRBJ2-5, the full variable domain is NAGVMQNPRHLVRRRGQEARLRCSPMKGHSHVYWYRQLPEEGLKFMVYLQKENIIDESGMPKERFSAEFPKEGPSILRIQQVVRGDSAAYFCASSPEVTGETQYFGPGTRLLVL.

This clonotype was recorded a few times. The chain recombines TRBV7-6 with TRBJ2-3, with 9 bases lining up with TRBD1. The CDR3 consists of 16 residues. Germline lookup yields CDR1 SGHVS and CDR2 FNYEAQ. V lost 0 bases and J lost 1; bases outside the gene matches: 2. The CDR3 nucleotides are TGTGCCAGCAGCTTAGCCCGGACAGGGGGCACAGATACGCAGTATTTT. It is translated as CASSLARTGGTDTQYF.

This clonotype was found a few times. The rearrangement uses TRBV6-2 or TRBV6-3 and TRBJ2-2; 11 nucleotides agree with TRBD2. Germline V lookup: CDR1 MNHEY, CDR2 SVGEGT. V lost 7 bases and J lost 2; bases outside the gene matches: 6. The CDR3 runs 16 residues. The CDR3: CASNVGTSGNTGELFF. The DNA of the CDR3 is TGTGCCAGCAATGTGGGGACTAGCGGTAACACCGGGGAGCTGTTTTTT.

In this sample, this clonotype turned up many times. CDR3 DNA sequence: TGCAGTGCTAGTAGAGGGGTGGACACTGAAGCTTTCTTT. Amino acids: CSASRGVDTEAFF. The V call is TRBV20-1, the J call TRBJ1-1; D perhaps matches TRBD1 (5 bases). The CDR3 contains 13 residues. From germline, CDR1 is DFQATT and CDR2 SNEGSKA (reference sequence). V was clipped by 3 bases and J by 3 bases, with 11 bases between them.

This clonotype appeared many times. The chain has TRBV5-1 and TRBJ2-1; 9 bases fit TRBD2. J was trimmed by 7 bases and V by 0 bases; bases with no gene match: 5. Germline-derived CDR1 and CDR2 are SGHRS and YFSETQ. The CDR3 is 15 amino acids. The CDR3 is CASSLVLAGNNEQFF. CDR3 in DNA: TGCGCCAGCAGCTTGGTTCTAGCGGGGAATAATGAGCAGTTCTTC.

The chain has TRBV24-1 and TRBJ1-2; 9 bases agree with TRBD1. The CDR3 runs 15 residues. V trimming: 4 bases; J trimming: 5 bases; junction bases outside the gene matches: 7. The germline V gene has CDR1 KGHDR and CDR2 SFDVKD. CDR3: CATSEATGGTYGYTF. The CDR3 DNA follows: TGTGCCACCAGTGAAGCGACAGGGGGGACTTATGGCTACACCTTC.

The rearrangement links TRBV12-5 to TRBJ1-1; D call uncertain. The V end lost 6 bases, the J end lost 6 bases, and 14 bases lay between the germline ends. This CDR3 comprises 13 residues. In germline, CDR1 is LGHNT, CDR2 FRNRAP. The CDR3 sequence: CASGNAVQAEAFF. As DNA, the CDR3 is TGTGCTAGTGGCAACGCGGTGCAGGCTGAAGCTTTCTTT.

In the case of this clonotype: Being one base from a much bigger clone, this may be a read error. The chain recombines TRBV27 with TRBJ2-7, with no clear D. CDR1 is MNHEY and CDR2 is SMNVEV in the germline V gene (reference sequence). The CDR3 is 13 residues long. The CDR3: CTSSFVPPYEQYF. The CDR3 DNA follows: TGTACCAGCAGTTTCGTCCCCCCCTACGAGCAGTACTTC.

This clonotype appeared a few times. The chain couples TRBV20-1 to TRBJ2-5; possibly TRBD1 for D (5 bases). Deletions cut 8 bases from V and 4 bases from J, with 11 bases between. CDR3 length: 11 amino acids. The germline V gene encodes CDR1 DFQATT and CDR2 SNEGSKA (reference sequence). Here the CDR3 reads CSTPGPETQYF. Written as DNA, the CDR3 is TGCAGTACCCCAGGGCCAGAGACCCAGTACTTC.

The sample holds many counts of this clonotype. The rearrangement uses TRBV6-5 and TRBJ2-7; TRBD2 matches 7 bases. CDR3 length equals 14 residues. V dropped 7 bases and J dropped 3; count of bases not matched to a gene: 9. Germline V lookup: CDR1 MNHEY, CDR2 SVGAGI. As DNA, the CDR3 is TGTGCCAGCACACTAAGGCTAGCGGACTACGAGCAGTACTTC. Residues: CASTLRLADYEQYF.

The CDR3 region is CASSSGTSGMPYEQYF. Written as DNA, the CDR3 is TGTGCCAGCAGTTCCGGGACTAGCGGGATGCCCTACGAGCAGTACTTC. The chain joins TRBV7-6 to TRBJ2-7, with TRBD2 matching 13 bases. Germline loops: CDR1 SGHVS, CDR2 FNYEAQ. Trimming removed 6 bases from V and 2 bases from J; junction bases left unmatched: 7. This CDR3 contains 16 residues.

This clonotype appeared many times. The gene calls are TRBV19 and TRBJ2-1; D unclear. Trimming removed 5 bases at V and 5 bases at J, with 4 bases between. The CDR3 runs to 11 residues. Per germline, CDR1 LNHDA and CDR2 SQIVND (reference sequence). This chain's CDR3 is CASSVNNEQFF. The CDR3, as DNA: TGTGCCAGTAGTGTCAACAATGAGCAGTTCTTC. The full variable domain, its missing parts supplied by reference TRBV19 and TRBJ2-1, is DGGITQSPKYLFRKEGQNVTLSCEQNLNHDAMYWYRQDPGQGLRLIYYSQIVNDFQKGDIAEGYSVSREKKESFPLTVTSAQKNPTAFYLCASSVNNEQFFGPGTRLTVL.

This clonotype has just a few counts. V and J are TRBV5-1 and TRBJ2-1; 10 nucleotides line up with TRBD2. The germline CDR1 and CDR2 sequences are SGHRS and YFSETQ. The CDR3 has 15 amino acids. V was clipped by 4 bases and J by 7 bases; unmatched bases: 8. As DNA, the CDR3 is TGCGCCAGCAGCCGACCTAGCGGGAGAGATAATGAGCAGTTCTTC. It is translated as CASSRPSGRDNEQFF. The complete variable domain, with remaining parts taken from reference TRBV5-1 and TRBJ2-1, reads KAGVTQTPRYLIKTRGQQVTLSCSPISGHRSVSWYQQTPGQGLQFLFEYFSETQRNKGNFPGRFSGRQFSNSRSEMNVSTLELGDSALYLCASSRPSGRDNEQFFGPGTRLTVL.

The chain combines TRBV29-1 with TRBJ2-3, with D possibly TRBD2 on 5 matching bases. This CDR3 has 14 amino acids. V lost 4 bases to trimming and J lost 2 bases, with 13 bases between them. Germline CDR1 SQVTM, CDR2 ANQGSEA. The CDR3 coding sequence is TGCAGCGTTGTAGCGTCAGTACCCACAGATACGCAGTATTTT. It is translated as CSVVASVPTDTQYF.

The table lists this clonotype with many counts. The chain carries TRBV20-1 and TRBJ2-1; 9 bases align to TRBD1. Trimming removed 6 bases from V and 6 bases from J; junction bases left unmatched: 9. There are 14 residues in the CDR3. Germline lookup yields CDR1 DFQATT and CDR2 SNEGSKA (reference sequence). CDR3 in amino acids: CSALPGQGRNEQFF. The CDR3 nucleotides read TGCAGTGCCTTGCCGGGACAGGGACGCAATGAGCAGTTCTTC.

This clonotype was found many times. The rearrangement uses TRBV29-1 and TRBJ2-3, with 7 bases fitting TRBD1. CDR3 length: 14 amino acids. Per the germline V gene, CDR1 is SQVTM and CDR2 is ANQGSEA. After removal of 5 bases from V and 1 base from J, the junction contained 6 bases not matched to a gene. In DNA form, the CDR3 reads TGCAGCGTTTTACAGGGGTTTCGCACAGATACGCAGTATTTT. Its translation is CSVLQGFRTDTQYF.

This clonotype was seen a handful of times. The chain carries TRBV20-1 and TRBJ2-7; D may be TRBD1 (7 bases). Germline-derived CDR1 and CDR2 are DFQATT and SNEGSKA (reference sequence). The CDR3 has 15 residues. Trimming cost V 1 base and J 2 bases, with 15 bases left between them. The chain's CDR3 is CSARAGGTATYEQYF. The CDR3 DNA sequence: TGCAGTGCTAGAGCTGGCGGGACAGCTACCTACGAGCAGTACTTC.

There are a few counts of this clonotype. The J gene is TRBJ1-3, the V gene TRBV12-3 or TRBV12-4, with TRBD1 as a possible D gene (6 bases). The CDR3 has 14 residues. V lost 5 bases and J 2 bases, leaving 10 bases between the germline ends. CDR3: CASSNREAGNTIYF. CDR3 sequence (DNA): TGTGCCAGCAGTAACAGGGAGGCTGGAAACACCATATATTTT.

This clonotype was recorded many times. The chain joins TRBV6-1 to TRBJ2-7; D may be TRBD1 (5 bases). Trimming took off 7 bases at V and 4 bases at J, with 14 bases between the two ends. Germline loops: CDR1 MNHNS, CDR2 SASEGT. CDR3 length: 13 amino acids. CDR3 coding DNA: TGTGCCAGCACCGACCGACAGAAGTACGAGCAGTACTTC. Its translation: CASTDRQKYEQYF.

This clonotype has more than one count but fewer than ten. The chain joins TRBV20-1 to TRBJ1-4; TRBD1 is a possible D gene (6 bases). The V end lost 3 bases, the J end lost 2 bases, and 10 bases lay between the germline ends. There are 14 residues in the CDR3. Germline lookup yields CDR1 DFQATT and CDR2 SNEGSKA (reference sequence). CDR3 residues: CSASGGATNEKLFF. CDR3 in DNA: TGCAGTGCTAGTGGGGGGGCGACTAATGAAAAACTGTTTTTT.

This clonotype was seen ten or more times. V gene TRBV20-1 combines with J gene TRBJ2-3; possible D gene TRBD2, 6 bases. The germline V and J ends were trimmed by 5 bases and 4 bases, with 13 bases remaining between them. Germline-derived CDR1 and CDR2 are DFQATT and SNEGSKA (reference sequence). CDR3 length: 13 residues. The CDR3 here is CSARAGWADTQYF. As DNA, the CDR3 is TGCAGTGCTCGGGCGGGATGGGCAGATACGCAGTATTTT.

The chain recombines TRBV6-2 or TRBV6-3 with TRBJ2-5; 15 bases align to TRBD2. Germline trimming cut 4 bases from V and 4 bases from J; bases unmatched to any gene: 1. This CDR3 spans 15 amino acids. Germline CDR1 and CDR2: MNHEY and SVGEGT. CDR3 loop: CASSWTSGRAETQYF. CDR3 DNA sequence: TGTGCCAGCAGTTGGACTAGCGGGAGGGCAGAGACCCAGTACTTC.

The chain couples TRBV2 to TRBJ2-7, with a possible D match to TRBD1 (5 bases). CDR1 is SNHLY and CDR2 is FYNNEI in the germline V gene. Deletions cut 8 bases from V and 3 bases from J, with 17 bases between. This CDR3 is 14 amino acids long. The CDR3 region is CASRSRQIIYEQYF. CDR3 sequence (DNA): TGTGCCAGCCGATCCCGACAGATAATCTACGAGCAGTACTTC.

This clonotype has a handful of counts. V is TRBV11-1 and J is TRBJ2-3; D might be TRBD1 (5 bases). CDR1 and CDR2 (germline): SGHAT, FQDESV (reference sequence). This CDR3 has 18 amino acids. The ends were cut back, 3 bases at V and 4 bases at J, with 23 bases in the middle. The CDR3 here is CASSFLGSGSLSADTQYF. DNA of the CDR3: TGTGCCAGCAGCTTCTTAGGCTCAGGGTCCCTAAGCGCAGATACGCAGTATTTT.

This clonotype came up a few times. This rearrangement joins TRBV4-2 to TRBJ2-7, with unresolved D. Trimming stripped 0 bases from V and 2 bases from J, with 8 bases between. Germline values: CDR1 LGHNA, CDR2 YNFKEQ. CDR3 length equals 14 residues. In DNA, the CDR3 is TGTGCCAGCAGCCAAGATCACTCTACCTACGAGCAGTACTTC. As protein: CASSQDHSTYEQYF.

This clonotype was seen repeatedly, ten times or more. The chain links TRBV28 to TRBJ2-7, with 9 bases aligning to TRBD1. CDR1 and CDR2 from the germline V gene are MDHEN and SYDVKM. After removal of 8 bases from V and 4 bases from J, the junction contained 9 bases not matched to a gene. CDR3 length equals 14 residues. The CDR3 bases are TGTGCCAGCCGGTCCTCCGGGACAGGGTACGAGCAGTACTTC. As protein: CASRSSGTGYEQYF.